One sample yielded the 2 T cell receptor beta chains listed below, sequenced in a study of beta chain features in type 1 diabetes. Study-wide points: Across all four CD4+ subsets, people with type 1 diabetes showed modestly shorter TCRB CDR3s.

Their antigens are not known. Expressed TCRB transcripts were sequenced because the isolated RNA had all been reverse transcribed beforehand. The method was immunoSEQ multiplex PCR; TCRdb's version includes in-frame clones alone and lacks a portion of them. The sample carries almost 350,000 clones, around 8.5% recorded once. Sequenced: central memory CD4+ T cells from blood. Receptor source: a man younger than 40 with type 1 diabetes.

This clone was counted only a few times. This chain joins TRBV7-2 and TRBJ2-4; TRBD1 matches at 8 bases. The junction had 12 bases not matched to a gene; V was cut back by 5 bases and J by 9 bases. Germline V gives CDR1 SGHTA, CDR2 FQGNSA. This CDR3 region has 15 residues. For the CDR3, the DNA is TGTGCCAGCAGCCAAGGACAGGGTTGGGGAGCCATTCAGTACTTC. This gives the protein CASSQGQGWGAIQYF.

The chain is built from TRBV6-6 and TRBJ1-3; TRBD1 matches at 7 bases. Germline values: CDR1 MNHNY, CDR2 SVGAGI (reference sequence). V shed 4 bases and J 2 bases; nucleotides not matched to a gene: 5. The length of the CDR3 is 15 residues. The DNA of the CDR3 is TGTGCCAGCAGTTTCGGTCAGGGGGCTGGAAACACCATATATTTT. This translates into CASSFGQGAGNTIYF.